The rows below give T cell receptor beta chains drawn from one sample of a study of radiation and T cells in renal cell carcinoma. Using immunoSEQ multiplex PCR, the repertoire was profiled, and TCRdb retains in-frame clones only, with some absent. In the table there are 100,000 to 150,000 clones, roughly 85% of which are singletons. The material was blood, obtained from a patient whose treatment included radiotherapy and nephrectomy. Receptors originate from a woman in her sixties or seventies with renal cell carcinoma. The CDR3 runs from the conserved cysteine through the conserved F or W. D genes are given only for firm matches. Clone size is stated in some rows and not others, as once, few, many or a class when expanded.

once | TRBJ2-2 | NA | TRBV7-3 | CASSLSPGAEAGELFF | TGTGCCAGCAGCTTATCTCCAGGGGCGGAAGCCGGGGAGCTGTTTTTT
NA | TRBJ2-5 | NA | TRBV6-1 | CASSQEYNRVEKTQYF | TGTGCCAGCAGTCAAGAATACAACAGGGTTGAGAAGACCCAGTACTTC
NA | TRBJ2-1 | NA | TRBV12-5 | CASGFEARYNEQFF | TGTGCTAGTGGTTTTGAGGCGAGATACAATGAGCAGTTCTTC
NA | TRBJ2-3 | NA | TRBV5-1 | CASSLMPAATDTQYF | TGCGCCAGCAGCTTAATGCCAGCGGCCACAGATACGCAGTATTTT
NA | TRBJ2-7 | TRBD1 | TRBV7-9 | CASSSRDRGVYEQYF | TGTGCCAGCAGCAGCCGGGACAGGGGTGTTTACGAGCAGTACTTC
NA | TRBJ1-5 | TRBD1 | TRBV27 | CASSPGRGNQPQHF | TGTGCCAGCAGTCCAGGCAGGGGGAATCAGCCCCAGCATTTT
once | TRBJ1-3 | NA | TRBV4-1 | CASSQEQRLAPSGNTIYF | TGCGCCAGCAGCCAAGAGCAACGCCTCGCCCCGTCTGGAAACACCATATATTTT
NA | TRBJ2-7 | TRBD1 | TRBV7-2 | CASSATGGKYEQYF | TGTGCCAGCAGCGCTACAGGGGGCAAGTACGAGCAGTACTTC
NA | TRBJ2-7 | NA | TRBV7-3 | CASSLLGLSGGGEQYF | TGTGCCAGCAGCTTACTTGGACTAAGCGGTGGAGGCGAGCAGTACTTC
NA | TRBJ2-7 | NA | TRBV4-3 | CASSQTVLENEQYF | TGCGCCAGCAGCCAGACAGTGCTCGAGAACGAGCAGTACTTC
NA | TRBJ1-1 | TRBD1 | TRBV29-1 | CSVSDRGAGTEAFF | TGCAGCGTCTCTGACAGGGGGGCGGGCACTGAAGCTTTCTTT
NA | TRBJ2-1 | NA | TRBV7-2 | CASSSNSGTLQFF | TGTGCCAGCAGCTCAAACTCCGGGACTCTGCAGTTCTTC
NA | TRBJ2-7 | NA | TRBV6-5 | CASSSSTLGQYF | TGTGCCAGCAGCTCCTCGACCCTCGGGCAGTACTTC
once | TRBJ2-7 | NA | TRBV6-6 | CASSPDVEQYF | TGTGCCAGCAGCCCCGACGTGGAGCAGTACTTC
NA | TRBJ2-7 | NA | TRBV18 | CASSPIRDYEQYF | TGTGCCAGCTCACCAATCAGAGACTACGAGCAGTACTTC
NA | TRBJ2-7 | TRBD1 | TRBV5-6 | CASSFRQGYYEQYF | TGTGCCAGCAGCTTTCGACAGGGCTACTACGAGCAGTACTTC
NA | TRBJ2-2 | TRBD2 | TRBV9 | CASSVEAGVRTGELFF | TGTGCCAGCAGCGTTGAAGCGGGGGTTAGAACCGGGGAGCTGTTTTTT
NA | TRBJ2-1 | NA | TRBV10-1 | CASSESIPGYNEQFF | TGCGCCAGCAGTGAGTCGATTCCGGGATACAATGAGCAGTTCTTC
once | TRBJ1-4 | NA | TRBV6-5 | CASSYTSSTNEKLFF | TGTGCCAGCAGTTACACGAGTAGCACTAATGAAAAACTGTTTTTT